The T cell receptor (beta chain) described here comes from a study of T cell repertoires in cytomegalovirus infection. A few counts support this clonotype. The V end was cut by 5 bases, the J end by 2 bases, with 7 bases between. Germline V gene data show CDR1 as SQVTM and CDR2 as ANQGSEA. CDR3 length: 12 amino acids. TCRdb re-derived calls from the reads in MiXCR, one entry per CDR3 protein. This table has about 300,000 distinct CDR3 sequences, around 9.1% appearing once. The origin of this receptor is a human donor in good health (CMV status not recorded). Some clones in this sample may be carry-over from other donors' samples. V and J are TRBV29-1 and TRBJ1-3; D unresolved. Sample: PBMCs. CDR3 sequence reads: CSVWETGNTIYF. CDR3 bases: TGCAGCGTTTGGGAAACTGGAAACACCATATATTTT.